In this sample, the clone carrying this TCR beta chain turned up a few times. Its antigen is not identified. The sample originates from a study of CD8 T cells in ankylosing spondylitis. Study-level points and caveats: CD8+ by phenotype, disease-linked clones were relatively rare in peripheral blood. Several highly homologous variants formed a TCR beta motif that appeared characteristic of ankylosing spondylitis blood. Significant enrichment of disease-linked clones was reported in matched ankylosing spondylitis synovial fluid.

The CDR3 runs to 18 residues. In germline, CDR1 is MDHEN, CDR2 SYDVKM. Trimming took 3 bases from V and 5 from J; bases not matched to a gene: 14. TCR beta libraries were made by quantitative 5'-RACE with molecular barcodes. TCRdb ran MiXCR on the 5' RACE reads and lists one entry per CDR3 protein. The sample comprises some 330,000 distinct CDR3 sequences, under 8.5% of which are singletons, and more than 14% rests with the top ten. The chain uses TRBV28 and TRBJ2-1; 9 positions match TRBD2. Sequencing used blood, either unsorted or a sorted T cell fraction (not recorded which). The clonotype was recovered from a male donor with ankylosing spondylitis. The CDR3 DNA reads TGTGCCAGCAGTTTTAGACTAAGGGCTAGCGGGATCAACAATGAGCAGTTCTTC. It codes for CASSFRLRASGINNEQFF.